Following are 12 T cell receptor beta chains from one sample sequenced in a study of CD8 T cells in Susac syndrome. An amount of RNA that ranged from roughly 0.5 to 1 ug was reverse transcribed with random hexamers. In TCRdb, the immunoSEQ multiplex PCR reads were re-called with MiXCR into one record per CDR3 protein. The table shows 150,000 to 200,000 distinct CDR3 sequences, with roughly 95% occurring only once. The sample was CD4+ T cells from PBMCs. Receptor source: a human donor with multiple sclerosis.

The chain couples TRBV27 to TRBJ2-7; perhaps TRBD1 as D (5 bases). V was trimmed by 5 bases and J by 2 bases, leaving 13 bases between them. The CDR3 has 14 amino acids. Per the germline V gene, CDR1 is MNHEY and CDR2 is SMNVEV (reference sequence). CDR3 sequence reads: CASSLQGSPYEQYF. The CDR3 DNA follows: TGTGCCAGCAGTCTCCAGGGTAGCCCCTACGAGCAGTACTTC.

The rearrangement links TRBV7-7 to TRBJ2-5, with TRBD2 matching over 7 bases. V was clipped by 3 bases and J by 2 bases; unmatched bases: 12. Germline V gene sequence: CDR1 SSHAT, CDR2 FNYEAQ (reference sequence). The length of the CDR3 is 17 residues. The CDR3 nucleotides read TGTGCCAGCAGCTTTTTATCGGGAAGGGAGGGGCAAGAGACCCAGTACTTC. Protein sequence: CASSFLSGREGQETQYF. The variable domain in full, completed from reference TRBV7-7 and TRBJ2-5, reads GAGVSQSPRYKVTKRGQDVTLRCDPISSHATLYWYQQALGQGPEFLTYFNYEAQPDKSGLPSDRFSAERPEGSISTLTIQRTEQRDSAMYRCASSFLSGREGQETQYFGPGTRLLVL.

Only one count was recorded for this clonotype. The chain has TRBV2 and TRBJ1-5; D possibly corresponds to TRBD1 (5 bases). CDR1 SNHLY and CDR2 FYNNEI come from the germline V gene. V gave up 5 bases and J gave up 6 bases, with 11 bases separating them. This CDR3 contains 13 residues. The CDR3 bases are TGTGCCAGCAGTAAGGGGCCCTCTCAGCCCCAGCATTTT. Translating gives CASSKGPSQPQHF.

As concerns this clonotype: One end of the junction varies from germline; a read error may be responsible. The chain uses TRBV29-1 and TRBJ2-1; 11 bases are a match to TRBD2. Germline values: CDR1 SQVTM, CDR2 ANQGSEA. The CDR3 has 14 residues. CDR3 in amino acids: CSAKLAGDHKEPFF. CDR3 in DNA: TGCAGCGCGAAACTAGCGGGAGACCATAAGGAGCCGTTCTTC.

V is TRBV11-2 and J is TRBJ1-1, with D unclear. The CDR3 covers 12 residues. Looked up from germline, CDR1 is SGHAT and CDR2 is FQNNGV. V was pared by 0 bases and J by 6 bases, with 5 bases between. CDR3 DNA: TGTGCCAGCAGCTTAGAGTGGGCTGAAGCTTTCTTT. It yields the protein CASSLEWAEAFF.

This clonotype occurred once. The J gene is TRBJ2-7, the V gene TRBV19; no clear D gene. Germline V CDR1 and CDR2: LNHDA, SQIVND (reference sequence). The CDR3 consists of 15 residues. V lost 5 bases and J 5 bases, leaving 19 bases between the germline ends. The CDR3 loop is CASSGSGSLRDEQYF. CDR3 DNA sequence: TGTGCCAGTAGTGGTTCAGGTTCCCTTCGGGACGAGCAGTACTTC. Combining the CDR3 with reference TRBV19 and TRBJ2-7 gives the whole variable domain DGGITQSPKYLFRKEGQNVTLSCEQNLNHDAMYWYRQDPGQGLRLIYYSQIVNDFQKGDIAEGYSVSREKKESFPLTVTSAQKNPTAFYLCASSGSGSLRDEQYFGPGTRLTVT.

The chain employs TRBV23-1 and TRBJ1-5, with D possibly TRBD1 on 6 matching bases. TRBV23-1 is recorded as an ORF, its role being uncertain. The CDR3 loop spans 13 amino acids. Trimming removed 8 bases from V and 2 bases from J, with 10 bases in between. In DNA form, the CDR3 reads TGCGCCAGCCTACAGGGAGGCAATCAGCCCCAGCATTTT. Protein: CASLQGGNQPQHF.

V gene TRBV7-2 combines with J gene TRBJ2-7; 7 positions match TRBD1. Per germline, CDR1 SGHTA and CDR2 FQGNSA. The V gene end was trimmed by 5 bases and the J gene end by 5 bases; junction bases not matched to a gene: 9. The CDR3 loop spans 14 amino acids. CDR3 amino acids: CASSPKTGFHEQYF. The DNA of the CDR3 is TGTGCCAGCAGCCCTAAGACAGGGTTCCACGAGCAGTACTTC.

This clonotype was counted once. The rearrangement uses TRBV6-4 and TRBJ2-3, with D perhaps TRBD1 (5 bases). Trimming removed 2 bases at V and 6 bases at J, with 9 bases between. The CDR3 has 13 residues. Germline-derived CDR1 and CDR2 are MRHNA and SNTAGT. This CDR3 is CASSDPQGDTQYF. The CDR3 nucleotides are TGTGCCAGCAGTGACCCCCAGGGTGATACGCAGTATTTT.

The J gene is TRBJ2-3, the V gene TRBV5-4; D is unclear. V was pared by 0 bases and J by 5 bases, with 16 bases between. The V gene's germline CDR1 is SGHNT and CDR2 YYREEE (reference sequence). The CDR3 sequence is 16 residues long. The chain's CDR3 is CASSLANAGRIDTQYF. CDR3 in DNA: TGTGCCAGCAGCTTGGCGAACGCAGGACGGATAGATACGCAGTATTTT.

V is TRBV28 and J is TRBJ1-1; 12 bases agree with TRBD1. Unmatched junction bases numbered 5, after V lost 3 bases and J lost 12 bases. The CDR3 spans 13 residues. Germline loops: CDR1 MDHEN, CDR2 SYDVKM. The CDR3 DNA is TGTGCCAGCAGTTTCCCGGGACAGGGGGCAACTTTCTTT. Residues: CASSFPGQGATFF. Variable domain in full (rest from reference TRBV28 and TRBJ1-1): DVKVTQSSRYLVKRTGEKVFLECVQDMDHENMFWYRQDPGLGLRLIYFSYDVKMKEKGDIPEGYSVSREKKERFSLILESASTNQTSMYLCASSFPGQGATFFGQGTRLTVV.

The J gene is TRBJ2-7, the V gene TRBV6-1; D not certain. This CDR3 comprises 11 residues. CDR1 and CDR2 (germline): MNHNS, SASEGT. Trimming pared 3 bases from V and 0 bases from J, leaving 0 bases between. The CDR3: CASSDSYEQYF. CDR3 coding DNA: TGTGCCAGCAGTGACTCCTACGAGCAGTACTTC.